These 15 T cell receptor beta chains share one sample of origin, sequenced in a study of shared clonotypes between healthy human individuals (dated by TCRdb to 2018 to 2021). To prepare the library, the immunoSEQ multiplex PCR assay was applied. TCRdb took this table from immuneACCESS and kept in-frame rearrangements with V and J called. Such tables lack part of the clones; where checked against another copy, unresolved V genes explain under half of the gap, and the rest is unexplained. In all, the sample holds fewer than 3 million clones, and 85% to 95% of those were seen once. Of the sample, about 0.41% is held by the ten largest clones. Sequencing was carried out using naive CD4+ T cells from PBMCs. The cell subset or site label, read with the paper, signifies: CD45RA+ positively selected. The receptors were sampled from a man younger than 30 in good health. Some clones in this sample may be carry-over from other donors' samples.

A note on this clone: Other DNA sequences in the sample encode the same CDR3. The V gene is TRBV9, the J gene TRBJ2-1; possible D gene TRBD2, 5 bases. The germline gives CDR1 SGDLS, CDR2 YYNGEE. V was cut by 0 bases and J by 3 bases, with 10 bases left in between. CDR3 length equals 15 residues. The CDR3 DNA follows: TGTGCCAGCAGCGTAGCCCAAGGAGGCTACAATGAGCAGTTCTTC. Its protein is CASSVAQGGYNEQFF. Looking up the rest from reference TRBV9 and TRBJ2-1 gives the full variable domain: DSGVTQTPKHLITATGQRVTLRCSPRSGDLSVYWYQQSLDQGLQFLIQYYNGEERAKGNILERFSAQQFPDLHSELNLSSLELGDSALYFCASSVAQGGYNEQFFGPGTRLTVL.

The rearrangement links TRBV6-4 to TRBJ2-1; no clear D. Germline loops: CDR1 MRHNA, CDR2 SNTAGT. This CDR3 has 10 amino acids. Trimming shortened V by 3 bases and J by 13 bases, and 7 bases separated the two germline ends. The CDR3 DNA sequence: TGTGCCAGCAGTGAAAGGGTTCAGTTCTTC. It is translated as CASSERVQFF.

V is TRBV28 and J is TRBJ2-3; 7 bases fit TRBD1. Losses at the gene ends were 10 bases for V and 2 bases for J; bases not matched to a gene: 6. This CDR3 has 13 residues. The V gene's germline CDR1 is MDHEN and CDR2 SYDVKM. DNA of the CDR3: TGTGCCACCCTCAGGGGGTCCACAGATACGCAGTATTTT. Its translation is CATLRGSTDTQYF.

This rearrangement joins TRBV29-1 to TRBJ2-1; 7 bases map to TRBD2. The CDR3 contains 12 residues. Germline values: CDR1 SQVTM, CDR2 ANQGSEA. Unmatched junction bases numbered 3, after V lost 4 bases and J lost 6 bases. The CDR3, as DNA: TGCAGCGTTGTGTGGGGGGGCAATGAGCAGTTCTTC. Translated: CSVVWGGNEQFF.

The V gene is TRBV7-2, the J gene TRBJ2-7; 7 bases map to TRBD1. Germline values: CDR1 SGHTA, CDR2 FQGNSA. The V gene end was trimmed by 3 bases and the J gene end by 3 bases; junction bases not matched to a gene: 5. CDR3 length equals 14 residues. The CDR3 DNA reads TGTGCCAGCAGCTTCGACAGGGCAATCTACGAGCAGTACTTC. The encoded protein is CASSFDRAIYEQYF.

A note on this clone: A much larger clone is a single base away; this may be a read error. The same CDR3 can be traced to other DNA sequences in this sample. The rearrangement joins TRBV9 to TRBJ2-1, with TRBD2 matching over 7 bases. CDR1 and CDR2 from the germline V gene are SGDLS and YYNGEE. The V and J ends lost 2 bases and 0 bases, in that order; junction bases with no gene match: 2. This CDR3 comprises 15 residues. CDR3 nucleotides: TGTGCCAGCAGCGTTCGCGGGAGCTCCTACAATGAGCAGTTCTTC. Encoded protein: CASSVRGSSYNEQFF.

The genes are TRBV5-4 and TRBJ2-3, with 9 bases matching TRBD2. Germline V gene data show CDR1 as SGHNT and CDR2 as YYREEE (reference sequence). CDR3 length equals 16 residues. The trim removed 4 bases at V and 2 bases at J, leaving 8 bases unmatched. The CDR3 spells CASSPGLAGDTDTQYF. The CDR3 bases are TGTGCCAGCAGCCCCGGATTAGCGGGGGACACAGATACGCAGTATTTT.

This chain uses TRBV29-1 with TRBJ2-5; TRBD1 matches at 7 bases. The CDR3 consists of 12 residues. Germline loops: CDR1 SQVTM, CDR2 ANQGSEA. Trimming at V came to 4 bases and at J to 5 bases, leaving 4 bases not matched to a gene. In DNA form, the CDR3 reads TGCAGCGTTGTCTTAGGGGGCGAGACCCAGTACTTC. Amino acids: CSVVLGGETQYF.

This clone was observed a single time. V and J are TRBV27 and TRBJ1-5; no firm D call. The V end was cut by 0 bases, the J end by 0 bases, with 15 bases between. The CDR3 extends over 18 amino acids. The germline V gene has CDR1 MNHEY and CDR2 SMNVEV (reference sequence). CDR3 sequence: CASSLSLPGLNSNQPQHF. CDR3 sequence (DNA): TGTGCCAGCAGTTTATCGCTTCCGGGATTAAATAGCAATCAGCCCCAGCATTTT.

V is TRBV7-2 and J is TRBJ1-6, with D unclear. Germline CDR1 is SGHTA and CDR2 is FQGNSA. CDR3 length equals 14 residues. Between the trimmed V and J ends, which lost 2 bases and 0 bases, there was a span of 2 bases. The CDR3 DNA follows: TGTGCCAGCAGCTTAAGCTCCTATAATTCACCCCTCCACTTT. This translates into CASSLSSYNSPLHF.

V gene TRBV4-1 combines with J gene TRBJ2-7; 11 bases are shared with TRBD2. The CDR3 runs to 17 residues. V lost 0 bases, J lost 2 bases, and 6 bases stayed unmatched. CDR1 MGHRA and CDR2 YSYEKL come from the germline V gene. DNA for the CDR3: TGCGCCAGCAGCCAAGATCCAACTAGCGGGAGACCCTACGAGCAGTACTTC. Translated: CASSQDPTSGRPYEQYF.

The genes are TRBV28 and TRBJ2-5; 7 nucleotides agree with TRBD1. Germline loops: CDR1 MDHEN, CDR2 SYDVKM. V was pared by 6 bases and J by 2 bases, with 6 bases of the junction left unmatched. CDR3 length: 14 residues. The CDR3 region has the DNA TGTGCCAGCAGGGCCTCCAGGGGGCAAGAGACCCAGTACTTC. Protein: CASRASRGQETQYF.

This clone was observed a single time. The V and J genes are TRBV4-1 and TRBJ2-2; D is possibly TRBD1 (5 bases). Trimming took 3 bases from V and 5 from J, leaving 13 bases between them. CDR3 length: 15 residues. CDR1 and CDR2 (germline): MGHRA, YSYEKL. CDR3 amino acids: CASSQPVQGTGELFF. In nucleotides, the CDR3 is TGCGCCAGCAGCCAGCCAGTCCAGGGTACCGGGGAGCTGTTTTTT.

This chain's CDR3 is CASSSIPGQGAYEQYF. The CDR3 DNA follows: TGCGCCAGCAGCTCTATTCCGGGACAGGGAGCCTACGAGCAGTACTTC. This chain links TRBV5-1 with TRBJ2-7; TRBD1 matches at 9 bases. Per the germline V gene, CDR1 is SGHRS and CDR2 is YFSETQ. CDR3 length: 16 residues. V was pared by 3 bases and J by 2 bases, with 9 bases of the junction left unmatched.

The rearrangement links TRBV19 to TRBJ2-1, with 7 nucleotides matching TRBD1. The CDR3 has 13 residues. Looked up from germline, CDR1 is LNHDA and CDR2 is SQIVND (reference sequence). V shed 4 bases and J 8 bases; nucleotides not matched to a gene: 5. The DNA for the CDR3 is TGTGCCAGTAGTACCCGGGACAGAGATGAGCAGTTCTTC. Residues: CASSTRDRDEQFF.